This T cell receptor beta chain is drawn from a study of early T cells in non-severe SARS-CoV-2 infection (dated by TCRdb to about 2021). Some background on the complete study: Bulk RNA from unsorted whole blood was used for TCR sequencing, so alpha and beta chains could not be paired. Points the paper makes about the study in general: VDJdb matching was skewed toward anti-spike CD8 responses and likely underestimated virus-specific expansions by missing private and CD4 specificities.

This clonotype came up many times. The antigen it binds to is not known. No much larger clone is present one base from it, and per-base qualities are unavailable. V gives up 5 bases and J gives up 0 bases, and the segment between their germline ends measures 7 bases. Spanning cysteine to phenylalanine, the CDR3 consists of 13 amino acids. Left in the record is the CDR3 DNA by itself, 39 bases read in frame from the first base. CDR1 and CDR2 are read off the germline V gene (reference sequence) as LNHDA and SQIVND. A case-control design nested within a healthcare worker cohort in London, UK, was used, with weekly nasopharyngeal swab PCR tests and blood sampling performed. Healthcare workers were recruited between 23 and 31 March 2020, during the week of the UK lockdown, and were followed weekly for up to roughly 16 weeks. Receptors were amplified or captured by 5' RACE. The sequencer was a NextSeq 500. To correct for sequencing error and PCR bias, the TCR library protocol tagged individual cDNA molecules with unique molecular identifiers. TCR alpha and beta chains were both sequenced, and the abundances of alpha and beta sequences in each sample were closely correlated with each other. As for the original processing: Decombinator V4 was used to annotate the V gene, J gene and CDR3 of the TCR sequences. TCRs were defined as expanded if a significant change between any two time points was detected under a Poisson model with p below 0.0001. TCR abundances were normalised to the total number of TCRs sequenced per sample and were expressed as counts per million. MAIT TCRs were defined by TRAV1-2 paired with TRAJ12, TRAJ20 or TRAJ33, and iNKT TCRs by TRAV10 paired with TRAJ18. VDJdb, accessed 1 November 2021, was searched for CMV, EBV and SARS-CoV-2 annotated TCRs, excluding TCRs annotated for multiple antigens. Starting from the raw public reads, TCRdb applied fastp trimming at Q25, assembled clones with MiXCR and retained in-frame beta chains. Merged by CDR3 protein, the rows form single entries marked with the most common genes and DNA. TCRdb, not the original authors, processed these V and J calls. The sample has fewer than 35,000 distinct CDR3 sequences on record, around 4.4% of them singletons. The top ten clones comprise over 9.5% of the sample.

Sequencing was performed on whole blood. The receptor was derived from an adult who was a healthcare worker with PCR-confirmed SARS-CoV-2 infection or an uninfected control (not recorded which). The chain is encoded by TRBV19 joined to TRBJ1-1, with no reliable assignment of the D segment. The CDR3 has the sequence CASSRLMNTEAFF. The base sequence is TGTGCCAGTAGTCGTTTAATGAACACTGAAGCTTTCTTT.